The next 7 T cell receptor beta chains were all read from a single sample in a study of technical replicates of blood from four donors. Sequencing was performed with immunoSEQ multiplex PCR; in TCRdb, only in-frame clones are kept and a portion is missing. The sample records roughly 60,000 clones, roughly 91% being singletons. Material: PBMCs. The receptors originated from a human donor in good health. Some clones in this sample may be carry-over from other donors' samples.

This clone appeared a few times. This CDR3 reads CASSNRPGGAEAFF. CDR3 nucleotides: TGTGCCAGCAGTAATCGGCCGGGGGGCGCTGAAGCTTTCTTT. V and J are TRBV6-5 and TRBJ1-1; the D gene is possibly TRBD1 (6 bases). Trimming took off 5 bases at V and 6 bases at J, with 16 bases between the two ends. The germline CDR1 and CDR2 sequences are MNHEY and SVGAGI. The CDR3 contains 14 residues.

V is TRBV14 and J is TRBJ2-7; D may be TRBD2 (6 bases). This CDR3 has 13 amino acids. V lost 0 bases, J lost 9 bases, and 12 bases lay in between. Germline V gene lookup returns CDR1 SGHDN and CDR2 FVKESK. DNA of the CDR3: TGTGCCAGCAGCCAAGAATGGGGGGTCGCGCAGTACTTC. It encodes CASSQEWGVAQYF.

The chain couples TRBV7-3 to TRBJ1-2; TRBD1 agrees at 12 bases. With 8 bases clipped from V and 4 bases from J, the junction kept 11 bases outside the gene matches. This CDR3 region has 16 residues. Germline V gene data show CDR1 as SGHTA and CDR2 as FQGTGA. The CDR3 here is CASRPGTGGGVYGYTF. CDR3 DNA: TGTGCCAGCCGTCCCGGGACAGGGGGCGGGGTCTATGGCTACACCTTC. The full variable domain, its missing parts supplied by reference TRBV7-3 and TRBJ1-2, is GAGVSQTPSNKVTEKGKYVELRCDPISGHTALYWYRQSLGQGPEFLIYFQGTGAADDSGLPNDRFFAVRPEGSVSTLKIQRTERGDSAVYLCASRPGTGGGVYGYTFGSGTRLTVV.

This chain joins TRBV27 and TRBJ1-2; TRBD1 agrees at 9 bases. The germline V gene has CDR1 MNHEY and CDR2 SMNVEV (reference sequence). V trimming: 2 bases; J trimming: 4 bases; junction bases outside the gene matches: 2. The CDR3 loop spans 14 amino acids. The chain's CDR3 is CASSLTQGAYGYTF. CDR3 DNA sequence: TGTGCCAGCAGTTTAACACAGGGGGCCTATGGCTACACCTTC.

The J gene is TRBJ2-5, the V gene TRBV4-3; 8 bases agree with TRBD1. V gave up 0 bases and J gave up 4 bases; unmatched junction bases: 10. The CDR3 totals 17 residues. CDR1 is LGHNA and CDR2 is YSLEER in the germline V gene. CDR3 region: CASSQDGRQGAGETQYF. The CDR3 bases are TGCGCCAGCAGCCAAGATGGTAGGCAGGGGGCAGGAGAGACCCAGTACTTC.

The chain joins TRBV11-3 to TRBJ2-1; D is perhaps TRBD2 (6 bases). Trimming left V 5 bases short and J 10 bases short, with 18 bases between. The CDR3 covers 14 residues. Looked up from germline, CDR1 is SGHNT and CDR2 is YENEEA. The CDR3 loop is CASSHAAGRDEQFF. The DNA of the CDR3 is TGTGCCAGCAGCCATGCGGCGGGACGGGACGAGCAGTTCTTC.

Here the CDR3 DNA reads TGTGCCAGCAGCCCCAACCCCACTCCGGGATACGAGCAGTACTTC. Translated: CASSPNPTPGYEQYF. This chain joins TRBV27 and TRBJ2-7; tentative D call: TRBD2 (5 bases). The V gene lost 6 bases and the J gene lost 4 bases, with 19 bases spanning the gap. From germline, CDR1 is MNHEY and CDR2 SMNVEV (reference sequence). The CDR3 runs to 15 residues.